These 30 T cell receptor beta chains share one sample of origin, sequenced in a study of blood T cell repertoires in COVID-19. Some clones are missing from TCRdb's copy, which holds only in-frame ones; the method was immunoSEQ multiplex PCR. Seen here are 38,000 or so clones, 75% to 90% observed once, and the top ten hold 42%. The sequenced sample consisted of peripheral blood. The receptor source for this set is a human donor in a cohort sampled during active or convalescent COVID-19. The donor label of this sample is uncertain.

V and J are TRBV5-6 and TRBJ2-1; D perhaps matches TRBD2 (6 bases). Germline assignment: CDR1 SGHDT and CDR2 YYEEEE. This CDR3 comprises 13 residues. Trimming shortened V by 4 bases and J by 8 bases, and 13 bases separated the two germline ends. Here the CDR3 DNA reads TGTGCCAGCAGCCCCCGGGGGAGCGATGAGCAGTTCTTC. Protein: CASSPRGSDEQFF.

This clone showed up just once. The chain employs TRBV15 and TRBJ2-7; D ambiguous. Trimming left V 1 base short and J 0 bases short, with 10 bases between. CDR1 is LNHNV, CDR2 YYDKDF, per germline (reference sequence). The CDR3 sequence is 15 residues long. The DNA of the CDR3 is TGTGCCACCAGCAGAGTGGAGACTCCCTCCTACGAGCAGTACTTC. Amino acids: CATSRVETPSYEQYF. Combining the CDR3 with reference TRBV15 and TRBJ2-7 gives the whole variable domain DAMVIQNPRYQVTQFGKPVTLSCSQTLNHNVMYWYQQKSSQAPKLLFHYYDKDFNNEADTPDNFQSRRPNTSFCFLDIRSPGLGDTAMYLCATSRVETPSYEQYFGPGTRLTVT.

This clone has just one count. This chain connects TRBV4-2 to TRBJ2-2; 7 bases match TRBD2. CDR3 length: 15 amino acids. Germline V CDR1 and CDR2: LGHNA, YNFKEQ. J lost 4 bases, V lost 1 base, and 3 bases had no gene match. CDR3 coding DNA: TGTGCCAGCAGCCAAGCGGGACTAACCACCGGGGAGCTGTTTTTT. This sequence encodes CASSQAGLTTGELFF.

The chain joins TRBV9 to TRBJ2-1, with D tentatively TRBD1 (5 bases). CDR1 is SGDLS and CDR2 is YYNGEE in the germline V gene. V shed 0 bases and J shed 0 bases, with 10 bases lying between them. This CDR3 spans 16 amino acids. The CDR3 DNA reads TGTGCCAGCAGCGTAGGGGGCGGTTTCTCCTACAATGAGCAGTTCTTC. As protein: CASSVGGGFSYNEQFF.

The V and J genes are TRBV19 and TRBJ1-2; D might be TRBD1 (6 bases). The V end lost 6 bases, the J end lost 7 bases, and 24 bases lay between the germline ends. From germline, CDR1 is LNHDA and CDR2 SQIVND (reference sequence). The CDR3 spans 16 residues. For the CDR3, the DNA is TGTGCCAGTAGCGAAGGGTACAGGGTAGGAGACGGTGGCTACACCTTC. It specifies CASSEGYRVGDGGYTF.

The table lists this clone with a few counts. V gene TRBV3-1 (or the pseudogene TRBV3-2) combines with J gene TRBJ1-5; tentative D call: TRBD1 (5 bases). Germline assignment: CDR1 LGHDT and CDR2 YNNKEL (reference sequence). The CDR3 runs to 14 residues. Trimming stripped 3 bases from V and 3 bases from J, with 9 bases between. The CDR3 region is CASSHLGDNQPQHF. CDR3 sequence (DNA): TGTGCCAGCAGCCACTTAGGGGACAATCAGCCCCAGCATTTT.

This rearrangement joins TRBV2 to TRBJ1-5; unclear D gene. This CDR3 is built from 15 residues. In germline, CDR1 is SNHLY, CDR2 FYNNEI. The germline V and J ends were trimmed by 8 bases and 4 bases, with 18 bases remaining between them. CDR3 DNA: TGTGCCAGCTCCTCGCGGCCAGTCCGGAATCAGCCCCAGCATTTT. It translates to CASSSRPVRNQPQHF. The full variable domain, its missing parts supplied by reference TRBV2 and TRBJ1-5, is EPEVTQTPSHQVTQMGQEVILRCVPISNHLYFYWYRQILGQKVEFLVSFYNNEISEKSEIFDDQFSVERPDGSNFTLKIRSTKLEDSAMYFCASSSRPVRNQPQHFGDGTRLSIL.

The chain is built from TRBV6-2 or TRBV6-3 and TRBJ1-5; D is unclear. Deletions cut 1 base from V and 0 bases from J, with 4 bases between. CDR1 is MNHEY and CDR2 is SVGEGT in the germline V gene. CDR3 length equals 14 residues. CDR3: CASSYLYSNQPQHF. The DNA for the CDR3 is TGTGCCAGCAGTTACTTGTATAGCAATCAGCCCCAGCATTTT.

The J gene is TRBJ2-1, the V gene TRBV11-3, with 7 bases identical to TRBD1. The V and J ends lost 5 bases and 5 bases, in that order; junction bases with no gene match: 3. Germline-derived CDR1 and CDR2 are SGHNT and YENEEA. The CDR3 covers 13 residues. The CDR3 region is CASSPGTDNEQFF. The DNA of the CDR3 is TGTGCCAGCAGCCCGGGGACAGACAATGAGCAGTTCTTC. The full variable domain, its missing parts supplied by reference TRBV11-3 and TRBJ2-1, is EAGVVQSPRYKIIEKKQPVAFWCNPISGHNTLYWYLQNLGQGPELLIRYENEEAVDDSQLPKDRFSAERLKGVDSTLKIQPAELGDSAVYLCASSPGTDNEQFFGPGTRLTVL.

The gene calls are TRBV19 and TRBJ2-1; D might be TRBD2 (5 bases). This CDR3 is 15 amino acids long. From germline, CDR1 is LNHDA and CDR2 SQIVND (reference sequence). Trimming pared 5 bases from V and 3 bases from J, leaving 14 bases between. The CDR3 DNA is TGTGCCAGTAGTCGAGCAGCGGCTTACTACAATGAGCAGTTCTTC. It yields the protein CASSRAAAYYNEQFF.

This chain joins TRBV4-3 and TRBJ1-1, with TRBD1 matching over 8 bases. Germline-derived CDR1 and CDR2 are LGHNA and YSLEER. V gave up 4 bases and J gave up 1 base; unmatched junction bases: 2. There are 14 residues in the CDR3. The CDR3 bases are TGCGCCAGCAGCCGGCAGGGGGCGAACACTGAAGCTTTCTTT. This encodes CASSRQGANTEAFF.

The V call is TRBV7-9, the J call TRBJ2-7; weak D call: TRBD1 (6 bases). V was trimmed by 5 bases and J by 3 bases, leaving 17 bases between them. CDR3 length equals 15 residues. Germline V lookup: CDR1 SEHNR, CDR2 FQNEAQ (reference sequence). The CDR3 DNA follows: TGTGCCAGCAGCCCACAGGGCGGTTTTCTCTACGAGCAGTACTTC. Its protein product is CASSPQGGFLYEQYF.

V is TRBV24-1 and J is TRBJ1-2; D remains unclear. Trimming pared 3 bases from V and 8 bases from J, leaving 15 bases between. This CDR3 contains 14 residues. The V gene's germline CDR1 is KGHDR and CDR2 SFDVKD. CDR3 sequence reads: CATSDTTRIYGYTF. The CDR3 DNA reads TGTGCCACCAGTGATACTACACGGATATACGGCTACACCTTC.

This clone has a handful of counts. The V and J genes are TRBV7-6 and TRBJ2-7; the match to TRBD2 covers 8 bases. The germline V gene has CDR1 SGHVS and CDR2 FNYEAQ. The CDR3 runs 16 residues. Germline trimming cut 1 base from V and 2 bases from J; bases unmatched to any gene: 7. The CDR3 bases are TGTGCCAGCAGCTTAGAGAGCGGGAGCGCTGCCTACGAGCAGTACTTC. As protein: CASSLESGSAAYEQYF.

CDR3 nucleotide sequence: TGTGCCAGCAAAAAACAGGGGGCCTCCTACAATGAGCAGTTCTTC. Translated: CASKKQGASYNEQFF. The chain couples TRBV28 to TRBJ2-1; 9 bases agree with TRBD1. This CDR3 is built from 15 residues. J was trimmed by 0 bases and V by 7 bases; bases with no gene match: 4. Per the germline V gene, CDR1 is MDHEN and CDR2 is SYDVKM.

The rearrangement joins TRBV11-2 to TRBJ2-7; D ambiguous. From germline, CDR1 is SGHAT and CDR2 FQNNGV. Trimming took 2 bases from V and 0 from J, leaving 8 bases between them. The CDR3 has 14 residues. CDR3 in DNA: TGTGCCAGCAGCTTACACCCTAGCTCCTACGAGCAGTACTTC. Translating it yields CASSLHPSSYEQYF.

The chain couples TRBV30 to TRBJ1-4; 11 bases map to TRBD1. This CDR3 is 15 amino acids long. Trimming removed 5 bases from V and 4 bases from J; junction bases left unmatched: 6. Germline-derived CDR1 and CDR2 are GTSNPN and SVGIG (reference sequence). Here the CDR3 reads CAWLSGTGGNEKLFF. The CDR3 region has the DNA TGTGCCTGGCTATCTGGGACAGGGGGTAATGAAAAACTGTTTTTT.

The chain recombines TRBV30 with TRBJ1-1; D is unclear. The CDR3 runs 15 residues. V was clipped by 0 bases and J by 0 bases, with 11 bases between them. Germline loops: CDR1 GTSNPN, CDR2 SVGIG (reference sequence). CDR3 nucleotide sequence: TGTGCCTGGAGTGTAAGAGGTATTGTGAACACTGAAGCTTTCTTT. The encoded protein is CAWSVRGIVNTEAFF.

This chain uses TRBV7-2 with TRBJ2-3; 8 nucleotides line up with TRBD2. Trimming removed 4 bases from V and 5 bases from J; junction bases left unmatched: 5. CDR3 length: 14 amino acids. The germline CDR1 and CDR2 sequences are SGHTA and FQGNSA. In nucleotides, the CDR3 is TGTGCCAGCAGCTCCTTAGCGGGAAGAGATACGCAGTATTTT. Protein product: CASSSLAGRDTQYF.

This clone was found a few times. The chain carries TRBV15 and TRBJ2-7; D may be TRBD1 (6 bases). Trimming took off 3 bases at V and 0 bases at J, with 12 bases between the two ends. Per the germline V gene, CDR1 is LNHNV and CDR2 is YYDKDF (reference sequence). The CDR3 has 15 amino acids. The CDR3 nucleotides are TGTGCCACCAGCAGTGGGACACTCGGCTCCTACGAGCAGTACTTC. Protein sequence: CATSSGTLGSYEQYF.

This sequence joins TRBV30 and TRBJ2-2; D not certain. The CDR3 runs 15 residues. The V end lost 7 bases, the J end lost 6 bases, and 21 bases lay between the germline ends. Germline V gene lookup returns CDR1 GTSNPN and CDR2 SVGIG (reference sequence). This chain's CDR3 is CAFRNSNSRSGELFF. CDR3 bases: TGTGCCTTCCGGAACAGCAATAGTCGTTCCGGGGAGCTGTTTTTT.

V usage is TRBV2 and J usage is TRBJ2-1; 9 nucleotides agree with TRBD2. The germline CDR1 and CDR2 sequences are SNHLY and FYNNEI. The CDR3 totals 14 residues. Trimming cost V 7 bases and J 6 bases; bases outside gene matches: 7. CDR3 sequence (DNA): TGTGCCAGCAAGAGGCGGGAGGGAATCAATGAGCAGTTCTTC. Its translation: CASKRREGINEQFF. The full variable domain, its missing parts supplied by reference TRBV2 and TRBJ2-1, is EPEVTQTPSHQVTQMGQEVILRCVPISNHLYFYWYRQILGQKVEFLVSFYNNEISEKSEIFDDQFSVERPDGSNFTLKIRSTKLEDSAMYFCASKRREGINEQFFGPGTRLTVL.

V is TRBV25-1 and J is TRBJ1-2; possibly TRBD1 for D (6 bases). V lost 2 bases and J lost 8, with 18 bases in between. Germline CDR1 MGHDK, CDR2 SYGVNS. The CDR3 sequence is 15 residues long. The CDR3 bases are TGTGCCAGCAGTGAAGGTCGCGGGGGCGACGACGGCTACACCTTC. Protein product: CASSEGRGGDDGYTF.

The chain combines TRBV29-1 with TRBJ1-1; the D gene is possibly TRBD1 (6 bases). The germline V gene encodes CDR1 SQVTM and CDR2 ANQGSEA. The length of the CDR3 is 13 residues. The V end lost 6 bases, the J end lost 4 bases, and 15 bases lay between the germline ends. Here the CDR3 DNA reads TGCAGCGTCCTGGGCCTAGGGGGCACTGAAGCTTTCTTT. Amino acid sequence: CSVLGLGGTEAFF.

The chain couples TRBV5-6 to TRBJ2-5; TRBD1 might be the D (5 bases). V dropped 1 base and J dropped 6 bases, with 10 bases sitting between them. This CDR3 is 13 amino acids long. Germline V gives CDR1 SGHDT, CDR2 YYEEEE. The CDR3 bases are TGTGCCAGCAGCTTGTCAGGGCCACAGACCCAGTACTTC. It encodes CASSLSGPQTQYF. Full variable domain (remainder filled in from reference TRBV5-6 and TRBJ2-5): DAGVTQSPTHLIKTRGQQVTLRCSPKSGHDTVSWYQQALGQGPQFIFQYYEEEERQRGNFPDRFSGHQFPNYSSELNVNALLLGDSALYLCASSLSGPQTQYFGPGTRLLVL.

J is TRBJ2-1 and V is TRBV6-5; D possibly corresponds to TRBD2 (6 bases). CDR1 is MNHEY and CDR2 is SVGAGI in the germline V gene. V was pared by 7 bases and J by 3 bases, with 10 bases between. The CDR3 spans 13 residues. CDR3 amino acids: CASTWGDYNEQFF. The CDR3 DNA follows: TGTGCCAGCACTTGGGGGGACTACAATGAGCAGTTCTTC.

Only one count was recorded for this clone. The CDR3 bases are TGTGCCAGCAGCTTAGGCAGTCTAGGGACCCAGTACTTC. It yields the protein CASSLGSLGTQYF. The gene calls are TRBV11-3 and TRBJ2-5; D gene ambiguous. V shed 1 base and J shed 7 bases, with 10 bases lying between them. The V gene's germline CDR1 is SGHNT and CDR2 YENEEA. This CDR3 contains 13 residues.

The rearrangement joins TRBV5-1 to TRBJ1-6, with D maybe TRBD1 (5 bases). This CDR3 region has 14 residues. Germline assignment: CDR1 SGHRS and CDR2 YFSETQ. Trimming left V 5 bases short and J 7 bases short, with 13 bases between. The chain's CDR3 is CASSSTGENSPLHF. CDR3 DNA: TGCGCCAGCAGTAGCACAGGTGAAAATTCACCCCTCCACTTT.

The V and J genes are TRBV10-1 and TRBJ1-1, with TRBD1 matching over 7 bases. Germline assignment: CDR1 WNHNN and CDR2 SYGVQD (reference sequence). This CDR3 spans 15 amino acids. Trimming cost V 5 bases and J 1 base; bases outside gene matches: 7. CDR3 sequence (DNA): TGCGCCAGCAGTAGGGGACAGCGCAGGAACACTGAAGCTTTCTTT. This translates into CASSRGQRRNTEAFF.

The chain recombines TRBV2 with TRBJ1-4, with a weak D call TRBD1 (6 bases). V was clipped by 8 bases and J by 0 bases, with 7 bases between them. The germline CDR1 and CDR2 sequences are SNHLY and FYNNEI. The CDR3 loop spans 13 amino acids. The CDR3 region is CASGTSTNEKLFF. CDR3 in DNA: TGTGCCAGCGGGACATCAACTAATGAAAAACTGTTTTTT.